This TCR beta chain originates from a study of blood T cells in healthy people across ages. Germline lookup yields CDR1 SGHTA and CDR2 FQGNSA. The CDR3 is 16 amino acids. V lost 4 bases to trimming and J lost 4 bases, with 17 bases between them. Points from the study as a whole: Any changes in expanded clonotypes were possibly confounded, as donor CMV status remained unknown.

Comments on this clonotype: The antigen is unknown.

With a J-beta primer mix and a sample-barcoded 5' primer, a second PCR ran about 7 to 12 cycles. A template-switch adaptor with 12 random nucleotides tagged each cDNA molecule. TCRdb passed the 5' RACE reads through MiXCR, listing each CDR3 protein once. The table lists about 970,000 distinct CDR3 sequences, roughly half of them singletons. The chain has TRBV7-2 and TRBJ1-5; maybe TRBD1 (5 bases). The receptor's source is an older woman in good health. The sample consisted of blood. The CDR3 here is CASSWGFGPENQPQHF. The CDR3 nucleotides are TGTGCCAGCAGCTGGGGGTTTGGCCCGGAGAATCAGCCCCAGCATTTT.